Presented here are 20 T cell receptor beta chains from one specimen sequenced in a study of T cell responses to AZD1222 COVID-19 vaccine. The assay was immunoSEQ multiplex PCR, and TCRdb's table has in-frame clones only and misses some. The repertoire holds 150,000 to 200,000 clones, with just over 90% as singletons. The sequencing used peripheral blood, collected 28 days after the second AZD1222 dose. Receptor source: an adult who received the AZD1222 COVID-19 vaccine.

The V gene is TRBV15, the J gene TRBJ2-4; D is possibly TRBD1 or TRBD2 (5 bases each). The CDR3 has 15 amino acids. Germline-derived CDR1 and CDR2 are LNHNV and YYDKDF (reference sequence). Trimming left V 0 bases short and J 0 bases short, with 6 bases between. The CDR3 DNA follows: TGTGCCACCAGCAGAGATGGGGGAGCCAAAAACATTCAGTACTTC. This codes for CATSRDGGAKNIQYF.

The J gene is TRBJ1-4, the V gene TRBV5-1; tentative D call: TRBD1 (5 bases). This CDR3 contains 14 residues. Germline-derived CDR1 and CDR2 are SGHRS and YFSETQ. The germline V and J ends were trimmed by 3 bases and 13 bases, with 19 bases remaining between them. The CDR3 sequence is CASSWAGTADRLFF. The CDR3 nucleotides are TGCGCCAGCAGCTGGGCCGGGACGGCGGACCGACTGTTTTTT.

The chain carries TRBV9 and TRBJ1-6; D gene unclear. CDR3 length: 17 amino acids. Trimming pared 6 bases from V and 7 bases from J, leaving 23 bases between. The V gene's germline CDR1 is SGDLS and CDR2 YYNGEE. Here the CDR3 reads CASTRKVFPDRNSPLHF. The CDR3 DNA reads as TGTGCCAGCACCCGTAAAGTTTTCCCGGATCGCAATTCACCCCTCCACTTT.

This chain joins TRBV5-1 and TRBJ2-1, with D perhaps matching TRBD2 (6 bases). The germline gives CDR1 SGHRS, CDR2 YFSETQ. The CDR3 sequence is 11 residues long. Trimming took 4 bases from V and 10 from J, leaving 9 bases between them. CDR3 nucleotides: TGCGCCAGCAGCATCGGGGGAGAGCAGTTCTTC. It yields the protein CASSIGGEQFF. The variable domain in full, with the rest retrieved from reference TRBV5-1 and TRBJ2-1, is KAGVTQTPRYLIKTRGQQVTLSCSPISGHRSVSWYQQTPGQGLQFLFEYFSETQRNKGNFPGRFSGRQFSNSRSEMNVSTLELGDSALYLCASSIGGEQFFGPGTRLTVL.

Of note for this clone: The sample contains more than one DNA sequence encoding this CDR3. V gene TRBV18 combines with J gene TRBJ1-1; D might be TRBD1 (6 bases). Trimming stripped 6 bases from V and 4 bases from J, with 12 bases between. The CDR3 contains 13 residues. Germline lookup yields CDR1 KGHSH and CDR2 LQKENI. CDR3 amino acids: CASSLTGGTEAFF. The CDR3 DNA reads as TGTGCCAGCTCCCTGACAGGAGGCACTGAAGCTTTCTTT.

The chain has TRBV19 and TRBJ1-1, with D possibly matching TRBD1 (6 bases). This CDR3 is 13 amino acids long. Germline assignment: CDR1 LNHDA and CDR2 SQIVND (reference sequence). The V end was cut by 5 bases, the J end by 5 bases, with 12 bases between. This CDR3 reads CASSLYRETEAFF. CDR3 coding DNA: TGTGCCAGTAGTCTCTACAGGGAGACTGAAGCTTTCTTT.

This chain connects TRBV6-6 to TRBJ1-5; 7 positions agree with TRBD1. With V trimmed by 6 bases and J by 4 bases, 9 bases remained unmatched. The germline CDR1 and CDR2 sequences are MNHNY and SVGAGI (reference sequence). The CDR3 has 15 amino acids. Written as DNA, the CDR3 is TGTGCCAGCAGCCAAAATGGACAGGTAAATCAGCCCCAGCATTTT. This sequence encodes CASSQNGQVNQPQHF.

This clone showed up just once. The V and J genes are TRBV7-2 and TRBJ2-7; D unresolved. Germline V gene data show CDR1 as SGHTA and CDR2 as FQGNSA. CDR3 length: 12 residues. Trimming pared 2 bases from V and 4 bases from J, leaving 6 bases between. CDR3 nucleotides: TGTGCCAGCAGCTTAAATCGGTACGAGCAGTACTTC. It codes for CASSLNRYEQYF.

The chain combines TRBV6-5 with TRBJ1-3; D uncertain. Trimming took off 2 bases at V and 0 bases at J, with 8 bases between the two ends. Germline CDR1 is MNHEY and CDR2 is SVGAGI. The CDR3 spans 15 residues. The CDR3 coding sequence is TGTGCCAGCAGTTACCGACCTACCTCTGGAAACACCATATATTTT. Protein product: CASSYRPTSGNTIYF.

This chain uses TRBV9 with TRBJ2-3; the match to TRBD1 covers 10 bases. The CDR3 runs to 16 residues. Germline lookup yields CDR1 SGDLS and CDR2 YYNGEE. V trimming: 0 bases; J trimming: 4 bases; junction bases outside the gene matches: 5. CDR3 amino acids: CASSVEDRGGSDTQYF. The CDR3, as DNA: TGTGCCAGCAGCGTAGAGGACAGGGGGGGGTCAGATACGCAGTATTTT.

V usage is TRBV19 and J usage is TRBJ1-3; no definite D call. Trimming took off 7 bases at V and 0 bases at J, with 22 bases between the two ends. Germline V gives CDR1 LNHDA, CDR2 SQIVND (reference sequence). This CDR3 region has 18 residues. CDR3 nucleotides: TGTGCCAGTACTACCCTGGGCGGCAGTTACCACTCTGGAAACACCATATATTTT. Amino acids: CASTTLGGSYHSGNTIYF.

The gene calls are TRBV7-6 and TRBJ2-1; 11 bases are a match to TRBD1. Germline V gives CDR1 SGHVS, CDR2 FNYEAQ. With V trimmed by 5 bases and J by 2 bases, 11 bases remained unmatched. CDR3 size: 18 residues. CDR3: CASSPRGTGGQTYNEQFF. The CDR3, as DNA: TGTGCCAGCAGCCCTAGGGGGACAGGGGGTCAAACCTACAATGAGCAGTTCTTC. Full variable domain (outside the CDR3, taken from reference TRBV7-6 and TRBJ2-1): GAGVSQSPRYKVTKRGQDVALRCDPISGHVSLYWYRQALGQGPEFLTYFNYEAQQDKSGLPNDRFSAERPEGSISTLTIQRTEQRDSAMYRCASSPRGTGGQTYNEQFFGPGTRLTVL.

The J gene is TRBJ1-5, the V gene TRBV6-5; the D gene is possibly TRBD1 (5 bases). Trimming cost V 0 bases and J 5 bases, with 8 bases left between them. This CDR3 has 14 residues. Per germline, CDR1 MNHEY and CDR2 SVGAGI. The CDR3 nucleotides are TGTGCCAGCAGTTACTCCCGGGGGTATCAGCCCCAGCATTTT. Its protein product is CASSYSRGYQPQHF.

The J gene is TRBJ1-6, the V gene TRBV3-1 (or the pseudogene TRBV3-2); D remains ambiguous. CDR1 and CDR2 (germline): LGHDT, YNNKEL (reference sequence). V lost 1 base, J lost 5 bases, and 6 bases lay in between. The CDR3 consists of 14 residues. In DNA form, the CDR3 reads TGTGCCAGCAGCCAAGGGGGAGATAATTCACCCCTCCACTTT. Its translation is CASSQGGDNSPLHF.

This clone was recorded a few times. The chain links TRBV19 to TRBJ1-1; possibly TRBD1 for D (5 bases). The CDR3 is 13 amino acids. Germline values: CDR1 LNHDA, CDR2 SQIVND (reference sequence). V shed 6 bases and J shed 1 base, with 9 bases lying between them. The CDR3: CASSPRGNTEAFF. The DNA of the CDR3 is TGTGCCAGTAGCCCTAGGGGGAACACTGAAGCTTTCTTT.

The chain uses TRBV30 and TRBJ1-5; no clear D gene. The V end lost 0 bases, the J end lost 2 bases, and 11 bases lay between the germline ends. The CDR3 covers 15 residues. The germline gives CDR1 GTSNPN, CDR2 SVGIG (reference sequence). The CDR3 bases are TGTGCCTGGAGTGTAGGAGGAAGGGGCAATCAGCCCCAGCATTTT. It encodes CAWSVGGRGNQPQHF.

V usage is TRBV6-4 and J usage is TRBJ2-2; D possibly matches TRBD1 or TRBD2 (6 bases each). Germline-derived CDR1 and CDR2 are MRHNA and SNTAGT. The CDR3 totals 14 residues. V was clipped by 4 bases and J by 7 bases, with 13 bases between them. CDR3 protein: CASSVRGQSGELFF. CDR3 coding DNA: TGTGCCAGCAGTGTCCGGGGGCAAAGCGGGGAGCTGTTTTTT.

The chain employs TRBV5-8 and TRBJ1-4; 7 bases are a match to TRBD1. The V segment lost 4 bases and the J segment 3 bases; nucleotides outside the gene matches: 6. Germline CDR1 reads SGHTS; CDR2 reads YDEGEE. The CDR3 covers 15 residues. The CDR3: CASSPGDSSNEKLFF. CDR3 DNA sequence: TGTGCCAGCAGCCCCGGGGACAGTTCTAATGAAAAACTGTTTTTT. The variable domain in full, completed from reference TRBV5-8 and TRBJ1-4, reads EAGVTQSPTHLIKTRGQQATLRCSPISGHTSVYWYQQALGLGLQFLLWYDEGEERNRGNFPPRFSGRQFPNYSSELNVNALELEDSALYLCASSPGDSSNEKLFFGSGTQLSVL.

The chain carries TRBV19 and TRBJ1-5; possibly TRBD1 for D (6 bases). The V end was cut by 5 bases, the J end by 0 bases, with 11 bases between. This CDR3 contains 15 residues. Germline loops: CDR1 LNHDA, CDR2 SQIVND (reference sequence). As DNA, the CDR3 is TGTGCCAGTAGTGGGGGCTCCAATAGCAATCAGCCCCAGCATTTT. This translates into CASSGGSNSNQPQHF.

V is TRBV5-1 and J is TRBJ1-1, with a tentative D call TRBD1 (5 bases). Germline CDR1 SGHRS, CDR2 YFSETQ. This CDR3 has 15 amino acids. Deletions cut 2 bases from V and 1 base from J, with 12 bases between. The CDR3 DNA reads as TGCGCCAGCAGCTTTTCGGGACTGGGGAACACTGAAGCTTTCTTT. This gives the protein CASSFSGLGNTEAFF.